The TCR beta chain under discussion was sequenced for a study of blood T cell repertoires in COVID-19. Study details: There were acute and convalescent COVID-19 samples, and they came from the United States, Italy and Spain. The cDNA or gDNA used as material had been derived from T cells, B-cell-depleted T cells, or PBMCs.

Original analysis: Reference gene primer amplification gave estimated nucleated cell counts. Libraries were prepared by immunoSEQ multiplex PCR; TCRdb keeps only in-frame clonotypes and omits some of them. D and trimming come from the DNA, and the V and J calls and clone size come from that table. Among 150,000 to 200,000 clones listed, around 82% were seen once. Remarks on this clone: Other DNA sequences in this sample translate to the same CDR3.

The germline CDR1 and CDR2 sequences are LGHNA and YNFKEQ. Trimming took off 0 bases at V and 2 bases at J, with 10 bases between the two ends. The CDR3 is 15 amino acids. The source of this sequence is a woman of 80 years or more with acute or convalescent COVID-19. Sequencing input: peripheral blood. This sequence joins TRBV4-2 and TRBJ2-5, with D possibly matching TRBD2 (6 bases). The CDR3 DNA reads TGTGCCAGCAGCCAAGATCCTGGGGGGCAAGAGACCCAGTACTTC. Translated, it gives CASSQDPGGQETQYF.